Each of the 4 T cell receptor beta chains below was sequenced from the same sample in a study of shared clonotypes between healthy human individuals. Data came from immunoSEQ multiplex PCR; TCRdb stores just in-frame clones and leaves some out. Seen here are some 2 million clones, about 95% observed once, and the top ten hold 1% to 1.3%. CD8 cells classed as naive were CD45RO-negative and positively selected for CCR7, excluding terminally differentiated effector memory CD45RA+ cells. The sequenced material came from naive CD8+ T cells sorted from blood. The receptors derive from a man aged 18 to 35 in good health.

The chain uses TRBV29-1 and TRBJ2-2; the D gene is possibly TRBD1 (5 bases). The length of the CDR3 is 16 residues. Trimming took off 0 bases at V and 0 bases at J, with 11 bases between the two ends. CDR1 and CDR2 (germline): SQVTM, ANQGSEA. CDR3 bases: TGCAGCGTTGAAGATCACGACAGCGCGAACACCGGGGAGCTGTTTTTT. This sequence encodes CSVEDHDSANTGELFF.

The V and J genes are TRBV27 and TRBJ1-5, with a possible D match to TRBD1 (5 bases). Germline assignment: CDR1 MNHEY and CDR2 SMNVEV (reference sequence). The CDR3 is 14 residues long. Trimming pared 6 bases from V and 5 bases from J, leaving 14 bases between. The CDR3: CASRPVGGDQPQHF. The CDR3 DNA sequence: TGTGCCAGCAGGCCGGTCGGGGGGGATCAGCCCCAGCATTTT.

This sequence joins TRBV9 and TRBJ2-1; 12 positions match TRBD2. Per germline, CDR1 SGDLS and CDR2 YYNGEE. The CDR3 contains 15 residues. Trimming removed 0 bases from V and 9 bases from J; junction bases left unmatched: 4. CDR3 DNA sequence: TGTGCCAGCAGCGTAGCTAGCGGGGGGGCCACTGAGCAGTTCTTC. Translation: CASSVASGGATEQFF.

The CDR3 DNA reads TGTGCCAGCAGCTTAGATCGGGAGGGACTAATGGCCTACGAGCAGTACTTC. Translating gives CASSLDREGLMAYEQYF. The chain combines TRBV11-2 with TRBJ2-7; TRBD2 agrees at 8 bases. The CDR3 covers 17 residues. CDR1 and CDR2 (germline): SGHAT, FQNNGV. Germline trimming cut 0 bases from V and 2 bases from J; bases unmatched to any gene: 9.